The 7 T cell receptor beta chains reported below all come from one sample, sequenced in a study of shared clonotypes between healthy human individuals. Sequenced by immunoSEQ multiplex PCR; TCRdb stores in-frame clones only, minus some. The sample gives about 2.1 million clones, 80% to 95% of which show up once; roughly 1.7% is in the top ten. As defined, naive CD8 cells were CD45RO-negative and positively selected for CCR7, with terminally differentiated effector memory CD45RA+ cells excluded. Sequenced input: naive CD8+ T cells from PBMCs. These TCRs come from a man younger than 35 in good health. Some clones in this sample may be carry-over from other donors' samples.

This sequence joins TRBV10-2 and TRBJ1-5; the match to TRBD1 covers 9 bases. The germline gives CDR1 WSHSY, CDR2 SAAADI. The ends lost 2 bases at V and 3 bases at J; junction bases unmatched: 2. The CDR3 runs 15 residues. CDR3 coding DNA: TGCGCCAGCAGTGAGGGGACAGGGCCCAATCAGCCCCAGCATTTT. Its translation is CASSEGTGPNQPQHF.

About this clone itself: Other DNA sequences of this sample code for an identical CDR3. CDR3 protein: CASSLTGGNTEAFF. CDR3 nucleotides: TGCGCCAGCAGCTTGACAGGGGGGAACACTGAAGCTTTCTTT. The rearrangement joins TRBV5-1 to TRBJ1-1, with 8 bases that match TRBD1. V shed 1 base, J shed 1 base, and the junction held 0 bases outside the gene matches. The germline CDR1 and CDR2 sequences are SGHRS and YFSETQ. The CDR3 runs to 14 residues.

V gene TRBV5-1 combines with J gene TRBJ2-7; D not certain. Germline values: CDR1 SGHRS, CDR2 YFSETQ. V lost 2 bases and J lost 0, with 12 bases in between. The CDR3 totals 15 residues. The CDR3 DNA sequence: TGCGCCAGCAGCTTCGGTACTCCCCACTCCTACGAGCAGTACTTC. Translated, it gives CASSFGTPHSYEQYF.

About this clone itself: Other DNA sequences in this sample translate to the same CDR3. The chain joins TRBV7-9 to TRBJ2-7, with 8 bases that match TRBD1. Germline V gene sequence: CDR1 SEHNR, CDR2 FQNEAQ (reference sequence). Trimming at V came to 2 bases and at J to 6 bases, leaving 3 bases not matched to a gene. There are 13 residues in the CDR3. DNA for the CDR3: TGTGCCAGCAGCTTACAGGGGGCGGGCGAGCAGTACTTC. Amino acid sequence: CASSLQGAGEQYF.

The chain recombines TRBV10-1 with TRBJ2-1; a weak D match, TRBD1 (5 bases). The V gene's germline CDR1 is WNHNN and CDR2 SYGVQD (reference sequence). Trimming stripped 1 base from V and 4 bases from J, with 17 bases between. This CDR3 comprises 17 residues. The DNA of the CDR3 is TGCGCCAGCAGTGAGTTGGCAGGGCAGGCAAGGTACAATGAGCAGTTCTTC. Its protein is CASSELAGQARYNEQFF.

About this clone: Other DNA sequences within the sample encode an identical CDR3. V and J are TRBV2 and TRBJ2-7; the match to TRBD1 covers 7 bases. From germline, CDR1 is SNHLY and CDR2 FYNNEI. This CDR3 is built from 13 residues. V lost 4 bases and J lost 3; bases outside the gene matches: 3. The CDR3, as DNA: TGTGCCAGCAGTGGGACAGGCCTCTACGAGCAGTACTTC. Its protein product is CASSGTGLYEQYF.

This clone was detected only once. This chain joins TRBV19 and TRBJ1-5; D remains ambiguous. V dropped 1 base and J dropped 3 bases, with 13 bases sitting between them. CDR3 length: 16 residues. Germline V gene sequence: CDR1 LNHDA, CDR2 SQIVND (reference sequence). The CDR3 region has the DNA TGTGCCAGTAGTATAGTACCCGGGCTCACCAATCAGCCCCAGCATTTT. Protein: CASSIVPGLTNQPQHF.